This record covers a single T cell receptor (beta chain). This clonotype was detected ten times or more. Its target antigen remains unknown. The record has no base qualities; no much larger clone is one base away. The sample is drawn from a study of T cells in Graves' hyperthyroidism and ophthalmopathy (dated by TCRdb to between 2018 and 2021). Broadly, across the study: Peripheral blood samples were taken at initial diagnosis, before any treatment was given. In addition, the study compared T-cell repertoires in thyroid tissue and in blood from several Graves' hyperthyroidism patients. Whether ophthalmopathy could be predicted prospectively was tested in an independent validation cohort made up of roughly 20 hyperthyroidism patients plus 17 patients who later progressed to ophthalmopathy. TCR Vbeta CDR3 sequencing of some 140 peripheral blood samples (under 45 ophthalmopathy, about 80 hyperthyroidism and approximately 17 progressor patients) is reported in the paper. A discovery cohort of roughly 96 patients, 43 with Graves' ophthalmopathy and under 60 with stable Graves' hyperthyroidism, was used to find distinguishing TCR V-J signatures. After sampling, hyperthyroidism patients received methimazole starting at 30 mg daily, and ophthalmopathy patients received high-dose intravenous methylprednisolone. The 95 to 100 discovery patients were divided at random into training and test sets in a 7:3 ratio. The research as a whole found: Most expanded thyroid clonotypes (frequency above 0.001) were also detected in blood, a finding suggesting that blood repertoires may reflect thyroid immune responses. No statistical method was used to set the sample size in advance, and investigators knew the group allocation. A model built on a 13 V-J signature distinguished ophthalmopathy from stable hyperthyroidism, reaching 85% to 90% sensitivity and about 81% specificity in cross-validation and 80%/75% in testing. In validation, the model predicted progression to ophthalmopathy with over 65% sensitivity and 72% to 85% specificity, a median of 6.5 months before onset.

The cysteine opens and the phenylalanine closes a CDR3 of 14 amino acids. The DNA shown is the 42-base CDR3, in frame from base 1. CDR1 SGHAT and CDR2 FQNNGV were looked up in the germline V gene. The V and J ends are trimmed by 3 bases and 5 bases, leaving 13 bases between them. The TCR beta CDR3 regions were amplified from the RNA transcripts. For the first round of RT-PCR on the TCR CDR3, the HTBI primer set was used together with the Qiagen OneStep RT-PCR kit. A second multiplex PCR round built the libraries, followed by size selection and purification. Sequencing of the libraries was done on an Illumina HiSeq2000 using paired-end 100 bp reads. In the authors' own workflow: SOAPnuke was used to process the raw data, throwing out any read that contained adapters or uncalled bases, had a mean Phred below 15, or lacked an exact constant-primer or identifier match. COPE v1.2.5 was used to merge high-quality paired reads, and clonotypes were defined as unique nucleotide sequences. MiTCR v1.1 was used to align clonotypes to the IMGT TRBV, TRBD and TRBJ reference segments. Only V-J combinations with frequency above 0.0001, covering approximately 99% of repertoires, were analysed. A TCS score was defined as the ratio of F50 (clonal expansion) to E x V (chaos), with BLOSUM62-based TCRdist applied between CDR3 peptides within each V-J. Welch's t-statistics and random forest reduced around 510 V-J features to 10 to 15, which were used in a naive Bayes classifier (R e1071). The raw public data were reprocessed by TCRdb itself: fastp quality trimming at Q25, MiXCR clonotype calling, in-frame beta chains only. Under each unique CDR3 protein, matching rows form one entry showing the most common genes and DNA. The V and J calls here are based on TCRdb, not the publication. The sample table shows 400,000 to 500,000 distinct CDR3 sequences, and over 12% are seen once. About 13% of the sample rests with the top ten.

In the ophthalmopathy patients, disease was moderately to severely active, with a Clinical Activity Score of 3 or more, a NOSPECS grade of 4 or more, and a duration of less than 3 months. Patients with uncontrolled infections, other autoimmune diseases, pregnancy or lactation were excluded. Clinical symptoms, serum thyroxine and TRAb, thyroid ultrasound, and orbital computed tomography formed the basis for the diagnoses. PBMCs were separated from under 11 ml of fresh peripheral blood using Ficoll-Paque density gradient centrifugation. Total RNA was extracted using Trizol reagent, and RNA quality was assessed on an Agilent 2100 Bioanalyzer.

The V gene is TRBV11-2 and the J gene is TRBJ2-5; the D segment might be TRBD1 or TRBD2, since each matches 5 bases. The sample was blood. The TCR comes from a man aged 18 to 35 with Graves' ophthalmopathy. Here the CDR3 is given as CASSFWQGGETQYF. The DNA reads TGTGCCAGCAGCTTTTGGCAGGGCGGGGAGACCCAGTACTTC.